This T cell receptor beta chain is drawn from a study of chemoradiotherapy in HPV16-positive cancers. The overall study: Candidate HPV-specific clones and shared TCR motifs came from two HPV16-positive patients.

Repertoires were sampled repeatedly during chemoradiotherapy. The assay was immunoSEQ multiplex PCR, and TCRdb's table has in-frame clones only and misses some. In the table there are 9,500 to 15,000 clones, about 77% of which are singletons. As to this clone: Its antigen is not identified.

Study conclusions and caveats: HPV-specific T cells were functionally defined from only a couple of HPV16-positive patients.

The receptor's source is a human donor with HPV-associated anogenital cancer. The sample was gathered from a patient who underwent chemoradiotherapy.

The CDR3 DNA reads TGTGCCAGCAGCCCCCAGGGGGGGTTGGGCTATGGCTACACCTTC. Protein sequence: CASSPQGGLGYGYTF. The rearrangement links TRBV7-2 to TRBJ1-2; TRBD1 aligns across 7 bases. Per the germline V gene, CDR1 is SGHTA and CDR2 is FQGNSA. The junction had 10 bases not matched to a gene; V was cut back by 5 bases and J by 4 bases. This CDR3 has 15 amino acids.